This note documents a single T cell receptor beta chain sequence. The antigen remains unidentified. V dropped 7 bases and J dropped 7 bases, with 17 bases sitting between them. CDR1 and CDR2 from the germline V gene are SEHNR and FQNEAQ (reference sequence). This CDR3 region has 15 residues. The data were obtained in a study of OX40 agonist ivuxolimab in advanced cancers. Whole-study context: Ivuxolimab, an antibody that agonizes OX40 (CD134), was administered to the patients. General observations from the study: Expanded clones were, on average, more numerous among CD8+ T cells than CD4+. At 0.1 to 3.0 mg/kg and by week 6, CD4+ and CD8+ T cells in the blood had expanded clonally. Individuals who were partial responders at 0.1-3.0 mg/kg had clonal expansion that ranked among the lowest.

Clones were sequenced by immunoSEQ multiplex PCR, and TCRdb holds only the in-frame ones, with some missing. Among more than 10,000 clones listed, 84% were seen once. The receptor was isolated from an adult with an advanced solid tumor such as melanoma, head and neck, liver or kidney cancer. The sample consisted of CD4+ or CD8+ T cells sorted from blood, taken in a trial of the OX40 agonist ivuxolimab. The chain uses TRBV7-9 and TRBJ1-6; D is undetermined. As DNA, the CDR3 is TGTGCCAGCACCCCAGGAGAGGGCGGCAATTCACCCCTCCACTTT. This encodes CASTPGEGGNSPLHF. Using reference TRBV7-9 and TRBJ1-6 for the parts outside the CDR3, the full variable domain is DTGVSQNPRHKITKRGQNVTFRCDPISEHNRLYWYRQTLGQGPEFLTYFQNEAQLEKSRLLSDRFSAERPKGSFSTLEIQRTEQGDSAMYLCASTPGEGGNSPLHFGNGTRLTVT.